This paragraph reports one T cell receptor (beta chain). This CDR3 contains 13 residues. V gave up 2 bases and J gave up 11 bases, with 15 bases separating them. Per the germline V gene, CDR1 is LGHDT and CDR2 is YNNKEL (reference sequence). Per the original methods: Nucleated cell number was recorded as an estimate derived from reference gene primer amplification. Assay: immunoSEQ multiplex PCR; the TCRdb copy retains only in-frame clones and omits some. The V and J calls and clone size were taken over from that table, and D and trimming were inferred from the DNA. The sample shows around 70,000 clones, 87% of them seen only once. This sample was included in a study of blood T cell repertoires in COVID-19. The overall study: The origin of the acute and convalescent COVID-19 samples was the United States, Italy and Spain. Sources were T cells, B-cell-depleted T cells, or PBMCs; the material itself was cDNA or gDNA.

The chain couples TRBV3-1 (or the pseudogene TRBV3-2) to TRBJ1-1; no firm D call. The sequenced sample was peripheral blood. The receptor was isolated from a middle-aged man with active COVID-19. The CDR3 bases are TGTGCCAGCAGCCAAACCTTAACCGCGGCTGCTTTCTTT. This encodes CASSQTLTAAAFF.